The 6 T cell receptor beta chains given below trace back to one sample, sequenced in a study of T cell responses to AZD1222 COVID-19 vaccine. Here immunoSEQ multiplex PCR was the method, and the copy in TCRdb shows in-frame clones only, minus some. The sample lists roughly 100,000 clones, roughly 80% occurring once. This material consisted of peripheral blood, taken on day 0 of AZD1222 vaccination. These receptor sequences come from an adult in good health.

This clone appeared a single time. The CDR3 spells CASSLGLAASTDTQYF. For the CDR3, the DNA is TGTGCCAGCAGCTTGGGACTAGCGGCCAGCACAGATACGCAGTATTTT. The chain links TRBV7-9 to TRBJ2-3; 11 bases match TRBD2. The V segment lost 3 bases and the J segment 0 bases; nucleotides outside the gene matches: 2. The CDR3 spans 16 residues. Germline loops: CDR1 SEHNR, CDR2 FQNEAQ (reference sequence).

This chain connects TRBV5-6 to TRBJ1-1; a possible D gene is TRBD1 (5 bases). The CDR3 consists of 13 residues. Trimming cost V 4 bases and J 0 bases, with 7 bases left between them. Germline V CDR1 and CDR2: SGHDT, YYEEEE. The CDR3 loop is CASSRDLNTEAFF. The CDR3 DNA reads TGTGCCAGCAGCCGGGACCTGAACACTGAAGCTTTCTTT.

The rearrangement joins TRBV6-1 to TRBJ2-1, with D unclear. The CDR3 runs to 16 residues. V dropped 4 bases and J dropped 0 bases, with 13 bases sitting between them. CDR1 MNHNS and CDR2 SASEGT come from the germline V gene. The CDR3 DNA sequence: TGTGCCAGCAGTGTACACGAGCAGAGCTCCTACAATGAGCAGTTCTTC. Encoded protein: CASSVHEQSSYNEQFF.

This chain connects TRBV4-3 to TRBJ2-3, with a tentative D call TRBD2 (6 bases). The length of the CDR3 is 16 residues. Germline CDR1 is LGHNA and CDR2 is YSLEER. Trimming took 1 base from V and 2 from J, leaving 13 bases between them. Here the CDR3 reads CASSQVAGYNTDTQYF. The CDR3 nucleotides are TGCGCCAGCAGCCAAGTGGCGGGGTACAACACAGATACGCAGTATTTT.

CDR3 in amino acids: CASSDSADGELFF. CDR3 sequence (DNA): TGTGCCAGCAGTGACAGTGCCGACGGGGAGCTGTTTTTT. V usage is TRBV6-1 and J usage is TRBJ2-2; D is unclear. V was pared by 3 bases and J by 7 bases, with 9 bases between. Germline V lookup: CDR1 MNHNS, CDR2 SASEGT. There are 13 residues in the CDR3.

A few counts support this clone. This chain joins TRBV4-3 and TRBJ1-4; D call uncertain. The germline V gene encodes CDR1 LGHNA and CDR2 YSLEER. V lost 0 bases and J lost 7, with 15 bases in between. The CDR3 has 16 residues. CDR3 bases: TGCGCCAGCAGCCAAGATCCGGCCGCAGAGGGTGAAAAACTGTTTTTT. It is translated as CASSQDPAAEGEKLFF.